These 19 T cell receptor beta chains originate from one sample sequenced in a study of T cell clonality in common variable immunodeficiency. Findings and caveats of the study: In common variable immunodeficiency, TCR beta chains reportedly carried fewer deletions and N-nucleotide insertions.

These receptors lack a known antigen. Method: immunoSEQ multiplex PCR; TCRdb's copy keeps in-frame clones and lacks some. This sample carries approximately 16,000 clones, none of them present only once. Sequencing input: peripheral blood mononuclear cells. The receptor source for this set is a human donor with common variable immunodeficiency.

The CDR3 DNA, read in part, is TGTGCCAGCTCACCACCCTCAGGGTGGGACAGTAATGAG. This translates into CASSPPSGWDSNE. The complete CDR3 reads CASSPPSGWDSNEQFF. V and J are TRBV18 and TRBJ2-1; 7 bases are shared with TRBD1. The read halts 3 residues ahead of the CDR3 end, with the missing end drawn from the germline J gene. V dropped 0 bases and J dropped 7; count of bases not matched to a gene: 9. Germline lookup yields CDR1 KGHSH and CDR2 LQKENI. The CDR3 sequence is 16 residues long.

Only a few counts were recorded for this clone. The read terminates 3 residues ahead of where the CDR3 ends, so the germline J gene completes it. The chain combines TRBV7-9 with TRBJ1-1, with D possibly TRBD1 on 5 matching bases. This CDR3 contains 13 residues. V lost 7 bases to trimming and J lost 1 base, with 10 bases between them. CDR1 is SEHNR, CDR2 FQNEAQ, per germline (reference sequence). This CDR3 is CASTRDRNTEAFF. The covered CDR3 bases are TGTGCCAGCACCCGCGACAGGAACACTGAA.

This clone was detected only a few times. Read sequence stops 3 residues before the CDR3 end, and the germline J gene provides the missing end. The chain recombines TRBV7-2 with TRBJ2-7; 11 positions match TRBD2. The trim removed 3 bases at V and 4 bases at J, leaving 5 bases unmatched. The germline V gene has CDR1 SGHTA and CDR2 FQGNSA. The CDR3 length is 15 residues. The CDR3 is CASSFSGTSGYEQYF. The DNA read from the CDR3 is TGTGCCAGCAGCTTCTCCGGGACTAGCGGTTACGAG.

This clone was seen a handful of times. Read data end 3 residues before the CDR3 end; the end is taken from the germline J gene. The chain carries TRBV19 and TRBJ1-2; D might be TRBD1 (5 bases). V was clipped by 2 bases and J by 4 bases, with 14 bases between them. This CDR3 is built from 15 residues. Per germline, CDR1 LNHDA and CDR2 SQIVND (reference sequence). This CDR3 reads CASSIQIGTFYGYTF. CDR3 bases read: TGTGCCAGTAGTATACAAATCGGGACTTTCTATGGC.

This clone is judged medium-sized. The read finishes 3 residues shy of the CDR3 end, and the germline J gene is used to complete it. V is TRBV20-1 and J is TRBJ1-1; 7 bases are a match to TRBD1. The V segment lost 5 bases and the J segment 4 bases; nucleotides outside the gene matches: 10. CDR1 is DFQATT, CDR2 SNEGSKA, per germline (reference sequence). This CDR3 contains 14 residues. Incomplete CDR3 DNA: TGCAGTGCTCCAGATAACAGGGGCGGCACTGAA. Its protein product is CSAPDNRGGTE. The entire CDR3 protein reads CSAPDNRGGTEAFF.

This clone came up a few times. Sequencing ends 3 residues short of the CDR3 end; the germline J gene provides the rest. J is TRBJ2-2 and V is TRBV19; no clear D. Germline CDR1 is LNHDA and CDR2 is SQIVND (reference sequence). The CDR3 is made up of 15 amino acids. V shed 5 bases and J shed 0 bases, with 10 bases lying between them. CDR3: CASSPQRSNTGELFF. Partial CDR3 DNA: TGTGCCAGTAGTCCTCAGAGGTCGAACACCGGGGAG. Full variable domain (remainder filled in from reference TRBV19 and TRBJ2-2): DGGITQSPKYLFRKEGQNVTLSCEQNLNHDAMYWYRQDPGQGLRLIYYSQIVNDFQKGDIAEGYSVSREKKESFPLTVTSAQKNPTAFYLCASSPQRSNTGELFFGEGSRLTVL.

CDR3 bases read: TGTGCCACTATACCGAATAGCGGGGGGGCATCCTACAATGAG. This encodes CATIPNSGGASYNE. The complete CDR3 sequence is CATIPNSGGASYNEQFF. V is TRBV19 and J is TRBJ2-1, with 11 bases fitting TRBD2. The CDR3 end lies 3 residues beyond the end of the read and is filled in from the germline J gene. The junction had 12 bases not matched to a gene; V was cut back by 10 bases and J by 1 base. Germline values: CDR1 LNHDA, CDR2 SQIVND (reference sequence). The CDR3 consists of 17 residues.

This clone was detected only a few times. Coverage ceases 3 residues before the CDR3 finishes, and the germline J gene fills in the end. V usage is TRBV6-1 and J usage is TRBJ2-2; tentatively, D is TRBD1 (5 bases). Germline V gene sequence: CDR1 MNHNS, CDR2 SASEGT. There are 15 residues in the CDR3. V was trimmed by 2 bases and J by 4 bases, leaving 11 bases between them. CDR3 DNA, as far as it was read: TGTGCCAGCAGTGAACAGGGAACCATCACCGGGGAG. Protein sequence: CASSEQGTITGE. The whole CDR3 sequence is CASSEQGTITGELFF.

This clone was found a few times. Read coverage stops 3 residues before the CDR3 terminus; the germline J gene supplies the remainder. This chain joins TRBV6-1 and TRBJ2-3; a possible D gene is TRBD2 (6 bases). CDR1 and CDR2 from the germline V gene are MNHNS and SASEGT. The CDR3 has 15 amino acids. V was trimmed by 2 bases and J by 2 bases, leaving 11 bases between them. The DNA read from the CDR3 is TGTGCCAGCAGTGAAACTTTAGCGGTCACAGATACG. Translating gives CASSETLAVTDT. In full, the CDR3 reads CASSETLAVTDTQYF.

The table lists this clone with a few counts. The read stops 3 residues short of the end of the CDR3; the missing end is completed from the germline J gene. The chain couples TRBV20-1 to TRBJ1-6, with D possibly being TRBD1 (5 bases). Trimming removed 2 bases from V and 5 bases from J, with 13 bases in between. The V gene's germline CDR1 is DFQATT and CDR2 SNEGSKA (reference sequence). The CDR3 loop spans 15 amino acids. CDR3 sequence: CSARFTGRDNSPLHF. The sequenced CDR3 bases are TGCAGTGCTAGATTTACAGGAAGGGATAATTCACCC.

This clone has at least ten counts. The sequenced fragment ends 3 residues before the CDR3 boundary, so the rest is inferred from the germline J gene. The chain links TRBV18 to TRBJ2-3, with TRBD2 as a possible D gene (6 bases). Germline values: CDR1 KGHSH, CDR2 LQKENI. The CDR3 spans 15 residues. Between the trimmed V and J ends, which lost 3 bases and 3 bases, there was a span of 13 bases. This chain's CDR3 is CASSPRGVGTDTQYF. The sequenced CDR3 bases are TGTGCCAGCTCACCTCGCGGGGTGGGAACAGATACG.

Remarks on this clone: The CDR3 is cut off 3 residues early in the read; its end comes from the germline J gene. The chain links TRBV7-8 to TRBJ2-3, with 7 nucleotides matching TRBD1. The length of the CDR3 is 15 residues. Germline V gene data show CDR1 as SGHVS and CDR2 as FQNEAQ. V was pared by 4 bases and J by 2 bases, with 6 bases of the junction left unmatched. Partial CDR3 DNA: TGTGCCAGCAGCTCAAACAGGGGATACACAGATACG. Translating it yields CASSSNRGYTDT. Given in full, the CDR3 is CASSSNRGYTDTQYF.

Of note for this clone: The read terminates 3 residues before the CDR3 end, so the remaining end is supplied by the germline J gene. The V gene is TRBV20-1, the J gene TRBJ2-5, with 14 bases fitting TRBD2. The CDR3 totals 15 residues. Germline assignment: CDR1 DFQATT and CDR2 SNEGSKA (reference sequence). V lost 4 bases and J lost 1; bases outside the gene matches: 2. Partial CDR3 DNA: TGCAGTGCTAACGGACTAGCGGGGGGCCAAGAGACC. Its translation: CSANGLAGGQET. The complete CDR3 reads CSANGLAGGQETQYF.

This clone was seen many times. The missing CDR3 end, 3 residues past where the read stops, is filled in from the germline J gene. The chain combines TRBV13 with TRBJ1-6, with D tentatively TRBD1 (5 bases). The CDR3 extends over 15 amino acids. Germline CDR1 is PRHDT and CDR2 is FYEKMQ (reference sequence). The V end lost 5 bases, the J end lost 6 bases, and 14 bases lay between the germline ends. The CDR3 is CASSVQTGANSPLHF. Incomplete CDR3 DNA: TGTGCCAGCAGCGTCCAAACAGGAGCTAATTCACCC.

As to this clone: The CDR3 end lies 3 residues beyond the end of the read and is filled in from the germline J gene. The rearrangement joins TRBV18 to TRBJ1-4; D is uncertain. The CDR3 runs to 15 residues. V was cut by 2 bases and J by 8 bases, with 15 bases left in between. The germline gives CDR1 KGHSH, CDR2 LQKENI. The CDR3 DNA, read in part, is TGTGCCAGCTCACCATCAACTTCTCGAGGGGAAAAA. This encodes CASSPSTSRGEK. The CDR3 in its entirety is CASSPSTSRGEKLFF.

The sample holds many counts of this clone. The read is 3 residues too short to cover the CDR3 end, so that end is filled in from the germline J gene. The gene calls are TRBV7-9 and TRBJ1-2; a weak D match, TRBD1 (5 bases). The CDR3 extends over 14 amino acids. Trimming left V 3 bases short and J 0 bases short, with 8 bases between. Germline V gene sequence: CDR1 SEHNR, CDR2 FQNEAQ (reference sequence). CDR3 bases read: TGTGCCAGCAGCTTCGGAGGGGCTAACTATGGC. It codes for CASSFGGANYG. The full CDR3 sequence reads CASSFGGANYGYTF.

This clone has ten or more counts. The read halts 3 residues ahead of the CDR3 end, with the missing end drawn from the germline J gene. This rearrangement joins TRBV19 to TRBJ2-1; 8 positions match TRBD1. J gave up 4 bases and V 5 bases, and 7 bases lay outside the gene matches. CDR3 size: 15 residues. Germline CDR1 reads LNHDA; CDR2 reads SQIVND (reference sequence). CDR3 sequence reads: CASSLTGAEYNEQFF. The covered CDR3 bases are TGTGCCAGTAGTTTGACAGGGGCGGAGTACAATGAG.

Concerning this clone: The CDR3 end lies 3 residues beyond the end of the read and is filled in from the germline J gene. V usage is TRBV23-1 and J usage is TRBJ1-5; D is undetermined. TRBV23-1 is given ORF status, its function remaining uncertain. Trimming took 0 bases from V and 4 from J, leaving 13 bases between them. CDR3 length: 16 amino acids. The DNA read from the CDR3 is TGCGCCAGCAGTCAATCTCAGACAACGAGTAATCAGCCC. It codes for CASSQSQTTSNQP. From start to end, the CDR3 is CASSQSQTTSNQPQHF.

Details on this clone: The sequenced fragment ends 3 residues before the CDR3 boundary, so the rest is inferred from the germline J gene. The rearrangement uses TRBV30 and TRBJ1-5; no firm D call. V dropped 2 bases and J dropped 4 bases, with 15 bases sitting between them. CDR1 and CDR2 (germline): GTSNPN, SVGIG (reference sequence). The CDR3 is made up of 15 amino acids. Incomplete CDR3 DNA: TGTGCCTGGAGTCAAGGTTCTCGCATAAATCAGCCC. Translated: CAWSQGSRINQP. The full CDR3 protein reads CAWSQGSRINQPQHF.